The 26 T cell receptor beta chains in this list originate from one sample, sequenced in a study of shared clonotypes between healthy human individuals. Using immunoSEQ multiplex PCR, the repertoire was profiled, and TCRdb retains in-frame clones only, with some absent. The data contain 2,500,000 or so clones, more than 80% of them singletons. The sequenced sample consisted of naive CD4+ T cells sorted from blood. Subset here: CD45RA+ positively selected. These receptors were taken from a man between 18 and 35 years old in good health.

This rearrangement joins TRBV29-1 to TRBJ2-1; D is possibly TRBD2 (6 bases). Looked up from germline, CDR1 is SQVTM and CDR2 is ANQGSEA. Trimming cost V 4 bases and J 3 bases, with 13 bases left between them. The CDR3 is 14 amino acids. In DNA form, the CDR3 reads TGCAGCGTTGTCGGGGGAGGTAACTACAATGAGCAGTTCTTC. Its translation: CSVVGGGNYNEQFF.

The chain recombines TRBV28 with TRBJ2-1, with 7 bases matching TRBD2. The CDR3 runs to 14 residues. The germline CDR1 and CDR2 sequences are MDHEN and SYDVKM. With V trimmed by 5 bases and J by 4 bases, 5 bases remained unmatched. Written as DNA, the CDR3 is TGTGCCAGCAGTCTCAAGGGAGGGTACAATGAGCAGTTCTTC. Its translation is CASSLKGGYNEQFF. The variable domain in full, completed from reference TRBV28 and TRBJ2-1, reads DVKVTQSSRYLVKRTGEKVFLECVQDMDHENMFWYRQDPGLGLRLIYFSYDVKMKEKGDIPEGYSVSREKKERFSLILESASTNQTSMYLCASSLKGGYNEQFFGPGTRLTVL.

The rearrangement joins TRBV30 to TRBJ2-1; TRBD2 matches 15 bases. Germline V gene lookup returns CDR1 GTSNPN and CDR2 SVGIG (reference sequence). This CDR3 is 14 amino acids long. Germline trimming cut 2 bases from V and 11 bases from J; bases unmatched to any gene: 4. CDR3 in amino acids: CAWSRTSGGEKQFF. The CDR3 DNA reads as TGTGCCTGGAGTCGGACTAGCGGGGGGGAAAAGCAGTTCTTC.

The rearrangement uses TRBV2 and TRBJ1-6, with a possible D match to TRBD1 (6 bases). Germline V gene sequence: CDR1 SNHLY, CDR2 FYNNEI. The V and J ends lost 2 bases and 7 bases respectively, with 12 bases between them. CDR3 length: 15 amino acids. The chain's CDR3 is CASSENTGLNSPLHF. The CDR3 DNA sequence: TGTGCCAGCAGTGAAAATACAGGGTTGAATTCACCCCTCCACTTT.

V gene TRBV5-6 combines with J gene TRBJ2-3; D is unclear. Germline CDR1 reads SGHDT; CDR2 reads YYEEEE. V shed 1 base and J shed 8 bases, with 8 bases lying between them. This CDR3 contains 12 residues. The chain's CDR3 is CASSLSVGTQYF. The CDR3 nucleotides are TGTGCCAGCAGCTTGAGTGTGGGTACGCAGTATTTT.

The V gene is TRBV18, the J gene TRBJ2-2; D perhaps matches TRBD1 (5 bases). Germline-derived CDR1 and CDR2 are KGHSH and LQKENI. The V gene lost 3 bases and the J gene lost 1 base, with 15 bases spanning the gap. The CDR3 length is 17 residues. The CDR3 reads CASSPFSGAMNTGELFF. CDR3 bases: TGTGCCAGCTCACCGTTTAGTGGGGCTATGAACACCGGGGAGCTGTTTTTT.

V is TRBV6-7 and J is TRBJ1-5, with no clear D. TRBV6-7 is assigned to the ORF class and has an uncertain function. With 4 bases removed from V and 0 bases from J, the gap between germline ends came to 28 bases. This CDR3 has 21 amino acids. This CDR3 reads CASSSPPRRRTSQDSNQPQHF. CDR3 coding DNA: TGTGCCAGCAGTTCTCCCCCGAGGAGGAGAACATCACAAGATAGCAATCAGCCCCAGCATTTT.

The gene calls are TRBV10-3 and TRBJ2-5; TRBD2 might be the D (5 bases). Germline CDR1 is ENHRY and CDR2 is SYGVKD. V was clipped by 8 bases and J by 2 bases, with 12 bases between them. The CDR3 loop spans 13 amino acids. The CDR3 DNA follows: TGTGCCATCGGAGAGGGCTTGCAAGAGACCCAGTACTTC. Protein: CAIGEGLQETQYF.

The V gene is TRBV14, the J gene TRBJ2-1, with 9 bases that match TRBD2. After removal of 0 bases from V and 4 bases from J, the junction contained 10 bases not matched to a gene. The CDR3 has 18 amino acids. The germline V gene encodes CDR1 SGHDN and CDR2 FVKESK. The CDR3 region has the DNA TGTGCCAGCAGCCAAGATAAACTAGCGGGCACCCTATACAATGAGCAGTTCTTC. Translation gives CASSQDKLAGTLYNEQFF.

The chain recombines TRBV7-2 with TRBJ2-3; D unresolved. V dropped 2 bases and J dropped 1 base, with 13 bases sitting between them. The germline CDR1 and CDR2 sequences are SGHTA and FQGNSA. The CDR3 consists of 16 residues. In DNA form, the CDR3 reads TGTGCCAGCAGCTTAAGGCAGTCGGGCGGCACAGATACGCAGTATTTT. This encodes CASSLRQSGGTDTQYF.

The J gene is TRBJ2-7, the V gene TRBV28; weak D call: TRBD2 (7 bases). The germline V gene encodes CDR1 MDHEN and CDR2 SYDVKM. This CDR3 contains 14 residues. Between the trimmed V and J ends, which lost 6 bases and 3 bases, there was a span of 15 bases. In nucleotides, the CDR3 is TGTGCCAGCAGCTACTCGGGGGGCCACTACGAGCAGTACTTC. Translated, it gives CASSYSGGHYEQYF.

The chain joins TRBV10-3 to TRBJ2-7, with 9 bases matching TRBD1. V lost 4 bases and J lost 3; bases outside the gene matches: 1. The V gene's germline CDR1 is ENHRY and CDR2 SYGVKD. CDR3 length: 13 residues. DNA for the CDR3: TGTGCCATCAGTGCGACAGGGGGCTACGAGCAGTACTTC. Translation: CAISATGGYEQYF.

This clone was detected only a few times. The chain uses TRBV18 and TRBJ1-1; no definite D call. The CDR3 has 15 amino acids. Germline lookup yields CDR1 KGHSH and CDR2 LQKENI. V was clipped by 0 bases and J by 1 base, with 9 bases between them. CDR3 sequence reads: CASSPPTGKNTEAFF. CDR3 sequence (DNA): TGTGCCAGCTCACCACCGACGGGGAAGAACACTGAAGCTTTCTTT.

CDR3 bases: TGCGCCAGCAGGACGACCACAGCTTCCCCTGAAGCTTTCTTT. Protein: CASRTTTASPEAFF. The chain couples TRBV5-1 to TRBJ1-1; D gene uncertain. The CDR3 extends over 14 amino acids. Germline CDR1 SGHRS, CDR2 YFSETQ. V gave up 5 bases and J gave up 6 bases, with 17 bases separating them.

The rearrangement uses TRBV2 and TRBJ2-5; 10 bases line up with TRBD2. The ends lost 6 bases at V and 1 base at J; junction bases unmatched: 2. Germline lookup yields CDR1 SNHLY and CDR2 FYNNEI. The CDR3 runs 14 residues. CDR3 DNA: TGTGCCAGCAGAACTAGCGGGATCCAAGAGACCCAGTACTTC. It is translated as CASRTSGIQETQYF. The complete variable domain, with remaining parts taken from reference TRBV2 and TRBJ2-5, reads EPEVTQTPSHQVTQMGQEVILRCVPISNHLYFYWYRQILGQKVEFLVSFYNNEISEKSEIFDDQFSVERPDGSNFTLKIRSTKLEDSAMYFCASRTSGIQETQYFGPGTRLLVL.

V and J are TRBV29-1 and TRBJ1-1; 7 bases fit TRBD1. Germline V CDR1 and CDR2: SQVTM, ANQGSEA. The CDR3 runs 13 residues. Trimming took 7 bases from V and 4 from J; bases not matched to a gene: 9. CDR3: CSAIYTGVTEAFF. The CDR3 DNA is TGCAGCGCCATTTACACAGGGGTCACTGAAGCTTTCTTT.

The chain combines TRBV15 with TRBJ1-2, with D possibly being TRBD1 (5 bases). Germline-derived CDR1 and CDR2 are LNHNV and YYDKDF (reference sequence). CDR3 length equals 14 residues. V lost 0 bases, J lost 8 bases, and 13 bases lay in between. The CDR3 spells CATSRERGLGGYTF. The CDR3 nucleotides read TGTGCCACCAGCAGAGAGCGGGGCTTAGGGGGCTACACCTTC.

This rearrangement joins TRBV10-3 to TRBJ1-5; no reliable D call. Looked up from germline, CDR1 is ENHRY and CDR2 is SYGVKD. The CDR3 length is 14 residues. V was pared by 2 bases and J by 4 bases, with 9 bases between. The CDR3 protein is CAISEGGENQPQHF. The CDR3 DNA reads as TGTGCCATCAGTGAGGGTGGGGAGAATCAGCCCCAGCATTTT.

This clone was detected a few times. The V call is TRBV4-1, the J call TRBJ1-5, with 7 bases matching TRBD1. The CDR3 runs to 15 residues. Trimming removed 6 bases from V and 0 bases from J; junction bases left unmatched: 5. CDR1 and CDR2 (germline): MGHRA, YSYEKL. CDR3 in amino acids: CASRRTGDSNQPQHF. CDR3 nucleotide sequence: TGCGCCAGCAGGCGGACAGGAGATAGCAATCAGCCCCAGCATTTT.

Worth noting for this clone: This CDR3 is also generated by other DNA sequences in the sample. CDR3 amino acids: CASSPKKETQYF. The CDR3 coding sequence is TGTGCCAGCTCACCGAAGAAAGAGACCCAGTACTTC. The chain is built from TRBV18 and TRBJ2-5; D ambiguous. The CDR3 is made up of 12 amino acids. Trimming took off 3 bases at V and 3 bases at J, with 5 bases between the two ends. The germline CDR1 and CDR2 sequences are KGHSH and LQKENI.

V usage is TRBV6-6 and J usage is TRBJ1-2, with a weak D call TRBD1 (6 bases). V lost 0 bases and J lost 8, with 16 bases in between. CDR1 MNHNY and CDR2 SVGAGI come from the germline V gene (reference sequence). The CDR3 runs 15 residues. The CDR3 nucleotides are TGTGCCAGCAGTTACTCGGGAGGGGGGCTAGAGGGCTACACCTTC. It translates to CASSYSGGGLEGYTF.

The J gene is TRBJ1-1, the V gene TRBV6-5, with unresolved D. This CDR3 has 15 residues. Trimming left V 0 bases short and J 4 bases short, with 12 bases between. CDR1 MNHEY and CDR2 SVGAGI come from the germline V gene. The CDR3 protein is CASSYSTRSGTEAFF. CDR3 in DNA: TGTGCCAGCAGTTACTCCACCCGGTCTGGCACTGAAGCTTTCTTT.

V and J are TRBV23-1 and TRBJ1-1; TRBD1 is a possible D gene (6 bases). TRBV23-1 is treated as an ORF (open reading frame) with a function not yet certain. The germline V and J ends were trimmed by 1 base and 5 bases, with 11 bases remaining between them. The CDR3 is 14 residues long. The CDR3 loop reads CASSQYTGLTEAFF. CDR3 coding DNA: TGCGCCAGCAGTCAATACACAGGGTTGACTGAAGCTTTCTTT.

Remarks on this clone: Other DNA sequences within the sample encode an identical CDR3. The V and J genes are TRBV5-1 and TRBJ1-2; TRBD1 might be the D (5 bases). The CDR3 has 14 amino acids. Trimming cost V 3 bases and J 5 bases, with 14 bases left between them. The germline gives CDR1 SGHRS, CDR2 YFSETQ. The chain's CDR3 is CASSSTGAGYGYTF. The CDR3 coding sequence is TGCGCCAGCAGCTCAACCGGGGCGGGATATGGCTACACCTTC.

V gene TRBV5-1 combines with J gene TRBJ2-7, with D unresolved. The ends were cut back, 4 bases at V and 11 bases at J, with 13 bases in the middle. The CDR3 sequence is 11 residues long. Germline V gene sequence: CDR1 SGHRS, CDR2 YFSETQ. The CDR3 DNA reads TGCGCCAGCAGCCAGACCCTAAGAAAGTACTTC. Protein product: CASSQTLRKYF.

V and J are TRBV6-1 and TRBJ2-3; D is ambiguous. V lost 2 bases and J 8 bases, leaving 8 bases between the germline ends. CDR1 is MNHNS and CDR2 is SASEGT in the germline V gene. The CDR3 runs 12 residues. CDR3 nucleotide sequence: TGTGCCAGCAGTGAACGACTCGGTACGCAGTATTTT. Residues: CASSERLGTQYF.